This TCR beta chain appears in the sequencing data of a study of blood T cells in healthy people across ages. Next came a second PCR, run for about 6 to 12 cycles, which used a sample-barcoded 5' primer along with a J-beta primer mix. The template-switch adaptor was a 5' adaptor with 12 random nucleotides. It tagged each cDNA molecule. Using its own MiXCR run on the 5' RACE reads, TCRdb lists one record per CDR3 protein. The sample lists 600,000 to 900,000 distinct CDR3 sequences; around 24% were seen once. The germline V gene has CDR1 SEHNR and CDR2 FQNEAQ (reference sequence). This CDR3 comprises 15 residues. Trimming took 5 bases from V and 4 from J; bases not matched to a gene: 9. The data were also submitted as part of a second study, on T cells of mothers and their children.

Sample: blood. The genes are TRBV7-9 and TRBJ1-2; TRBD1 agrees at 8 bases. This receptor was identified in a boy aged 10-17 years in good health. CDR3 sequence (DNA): TGTGCCAGCAGCCCCCGACAGGGGTGGCTCTATGGCTACACCTTC. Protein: CASSPRQGWLYGYTF.